The sequence of this TCR beta chain was determined in a study of control samples from healthy donors and cancer patients (TCRdb year 2020). The library was obtained by the immunoSEQ multiplex PCR assay. Held by TCRdb, this immuneACCESS table contains in-frame sequences only and omits some clones. Under half of the omission traces to an unresolved V gene where checked; the cause of the rest is unknown. This sample has around 100,000 clones in its table, and more than 85% of those were observed once. Clones ranked in the top ten supply 7.8% of the sample. Based on the germline V gene (reference sequence), the CDR1 and CDR2 sequences are WNHNN and SYGVQD. V loses 5 bases of germline sequence and J loses 5 bases, and the interval between the two ends is 6 bases. The CDR3, cysteine through phenylalanine, is 12 amino acids long. Of all the DNA, just the CDR3 is kept, 36 bases in frame from base 1. Regarding this clone: This receptor's antigen is unknown. Per-base qualities were not stored, and no clone one base away is much larger.

This TCR was recovered from a man between 25 and 39 years old in good health. In this chain, TRBV10-1 is recombined with TRBJ2-2, and perhaps TRBD2 as D gene, on 5 matching bases. The sample consisted of blood. The CDR3 is CASSRETGELFF. The DNA sequence follows: TGCGCCAGCAGTAGGGAGACCGGGGAGCTGTTTTTT.